Each of the 32 T cell receptor beta chains below was sequenced from the same sample in a study of tissue T cells after allogeneic stem cell transplantation. TCRdb's copy holds only in-frame clones and misses some; the assay was immunoSEQ multiplex PCR. The table includes 5,500 to 8,000 clones, around 61% detected once. The sample in question was duodenum tissue, obtained at autopsy. The receptors were gathered from a female donor older than 55 with lung cancer.

This clone is judged medium-sized. J is TRBJ1-3 and V is TRBV11-3; TRBD1 is a possible D gene (5 bases). V dropped 5 bases and J dropped 4 bases, with 9 bases sitting between them. This CDR3 is 13 amino acids long. Germline CDR1 is SGHNT and CDR2 is YENEEA. The CDR3, as DNA: TGTGCCAGCAGCCCCCGACAGGGAAACACCATATATTTT. Its translation: CASSPRQGNTIYF.

This rearrangement joins TRBV12-5 to TRBJ1-5; D is uncertain. Trimming took 1 base from V and 5 from J, leaving 3 bases between them. The CDR3 is 12 residues long. Per the germline V gene, CDR1 is LGHNT and CDR2 is FRNRAP. CDR3 nucleotide sequence: TGTGCTAGTGGTTTGGACTATCAGCCCCAGCATTTT. It specifies CASGLDYQPQHF. The full variable domain, in which reference TRBV12-5 and TRBJ1-5 provide the parts outside the CDR3, is DARVTQTPRHKVTEMGQEVTMRCQPILGHNTVFWYRQTMMQGLELLAYFRNRAPLDDSGMPKDRFSAEMPDATLATLKIQPSEPRDSAVYFCASGLDYQPQHFGDGTRLSIL.

This clone was picked up a small number of times. The chain carries TRBV27 and TRBJ1-6; D perhaps matches TRBD1 (5 bases). From germline, CDR1 is MNHEY and CDR2 SMNVEV (reference sequence). The CDR3 has 14 amino acids. The V gene lost 2 bases and the J gene lost 8 bases, with 10 bases spanning the gap. The CDR3 protein is CASSLRGFHSPLHF. CDR3 nucleotides: TGTGCCAGCAGTTTACGGGGGTTCCATTCACCCCTCCACTTT.

J is TRBJ2-7 and V is TRBV7-2, with TRBD2 matching over 12 bases. The CDR3 runs to 15 residues. Germline V CDR1 and CDR2: SGHTA, FQGNSA. V trimming: 5 bases; J trimming: 5 bases; junction bases outside the gene matches: 7. The CDR3 spells CASSAASGGAHEQYF. The CDR3 nucleotides read TGTGCCAGCAGCGCCGCTAGCGGGGGGGCCCACGAGCAGTACTTC.

By sample share, this clone is large. The chain recombines TRBV7-2 with TRBJ1-2; 8 positions agree with TRBD1. The CDR3 is made up of 13 amino acids. The V segment lost 5 bases and the J segment 4 bases; nucleotides outside the gene matches: 3. Germline V gives CDR1 SGHTA, CDR2 FQGNSA. CDR3 region: CASSPGQGYGYTF. The DNA of the CDR3 is TGTGCCAGCAGCCCCGGACAGGGCTATGGCTACACCTTC. Together with reference TRBV7-2 and TRBJ1-2, the CDR3 gives the full variable domain: GAGVSQSPSNKVTEKGKDVELRCDPISGHTALYWYRQSLGQGLEFLIYFQGNSAPDKSGLPSDRFSAERTGGSVSTLTIQRTQQEDSAVYLCASSPGQGYGYTFGSGTRLTVV.

In its sample, this clone was seen a few times. This chain joins TRBV2 and TRBJ2-5, with 9 bases matching TRBD2. This CDR3 spans 16 amino acids. J gave up 2 bases and V 3 bases, and 7 bases lay outside the gene matches. In germline, CDR1 is SNHLY, CDR2 FYNNEI. Here the CDR3 reads CASSDWTSARQETQYF. DNA of the CDR3: TGTGCCAGCAGTGATTGGACTAGCGCGCGGCAAGAGACCCAGTACTTC.

The CDR3 coding sequence is TGTGCCAGTAGCAGGTTTAACTCCTACGAGCAGTACTTC. This translates into CASSRFNSYEQYF. The chain combines TRBV19 with TRBJ2-7; no clear D. Trimming removed 6 bases from V and 0 bases from J, with 9 bases in between. Germline-derived CDR1 and CDR2 are LNHDA and SQIVND (reference sequence). This CDR3 region has 13 residues.

The rearrangement links TRBV7-6 to TRBJ2-7; 8 bases are shared with TRBD1. Losses at the gene ends were 3 bases for V and 4 bases for J; bases not matched to a gene: 5. This CDR3 contains 14 residues. Germline V gene lookup returns CDR1 SGHVS and CDR2 FNYEAQ. The CDR3 here is CASSFQGARYEQYF. DNA of the CDR3: TGTGCCAGCAGCTTCCAGGGGGCTAGGTACGAGCAGTACTTC. The variable domain in full, completed from reference TRBV7-6 and TRBJ2-7, reads GAGVSQSPRYKVTKRGQDVALRCDPISGHVSLYWYRQALGQGPEFLTYFNYEAQQDKSGLPNDRFSAERPEGSISTLTIQRTEQRDSAMYRCASSFQGARYEQYFGPGTRLTVT.

This clone counts as medium-sized. The chain combines TRBV6-2 or TRBV6-3 with TRBJ2-1, with unresolved D. The germline V gene encodes CDR1 MNHEY and CDR2 SVGEGT. CDR3 length: 17 residues. Trimming shortened V by 6 bases and J by 1 base, and 19 bases separated the two germline ends. In DNA form, the CDR3 reads TGTGCCAGCAGCCCATCCCCCCCTAGTAGATCCTACAATGAGCAGTTCTTC. Residues: CASSPSPPSRSYNEQFF.

V and J are TRBV6-5 and TRBJ1-2; tentatively, D is TRBD1 (5 bases). The V gene's germline CDR1 is MNHEY and CDR2 SVGAGI. Trimming took off 5 bases at V and 4 bases at J, with 17 bases between the two ends. This CDR3 contains 15 residues. For the CDR3, the DNA is TGTGCCAGCAGTCCGCGGGAGGGGTCTACCTATGGCTACACCTTC. Protein sequence: CASSPREGSTYGYTF.

The J gene is TRBJ1-6, the V gene TRBV6-2 or TRBV6-3; 7 bases map to TRBD1. This CDR3 contains 15 residues. V shed 6 bases, J shed 7 bases, and the junction held 9 bases outside the gene matches. In germline, CDR1 is MNHEY, CDR2 SVGEGT. The CDR3 spells CASSLLTGKNSPLHF. As DNA, the CDR3 is TGTGCCAGCAGCCTACTGACAGGGAAGAATTCACCCCTCCACTTT.

This clone was observed a few times. This chain uses TRBV5-6 with TRBJ1-2; TRBD1 aligns across 11 bases. Germline assignment: CDR1 SGHDT and CDR2 YYEEEE. The CDR3 runs to 14 residues. The V and J ends lost 3 bases and 4 bases, in that order; junction bases with no gene match: 2. The CDR3 DNA is TGTGCCAGCAGCTCCGGGACAGGGGGCTATGGCTACACCTTC. The encoded protein is CASSSGTGGYGYTF.

J is TRBJ2-7 and V is TRBV30; TRBD1 matches 9 bases. The CDR3 has 14 residues. Germline trimming cut 3 bases from V and 3 bases from J; bases unmatched to any gene: 6. Germline lookup yields CDR1 GTSNPN and CDR2 SVGIG (reference sequence). The CDR3: CAWRDRGKGYEQYF. In DNA form, the CDR3 reads TGTGCCTGGAGAGACAGGGGGAAGGGCTACGAGCAGTACTTC.

The V and J genes are TRBV29-1 and TRBJ2-4; 8 nucleotides agree with TRBD1. This CDR3 contains 14 residues. The V and J ends lost 1 base and 8 bases, in that order; junction bases with no gene match: 7. Germline V CDR1 and CDR2: SQVTM, ANQGSEA. CDR3 protein: CSVEGTGRRDIQYF. The CDR3, as DNA: TGCAGCGTTGAAGGGACAGGGCGAAGGGACATTCAGTACTTC.

The CDR3 nucleotides are TGTGCCAGCAGTTATGAGGCTCCCGGAGGTGAGCAGTACTTC. Encoded protein: CASSYEAPGGEQYF. This chain joins TRBV6-5 and TRBJ2-7, with D possibly being TRBD2 (5 bases). The CDR3 is 14 amino acids. V dropped 3 bases and J dropped 7 bases, with 16 bases sitting between them. CDR1 is MNHEY, CDR2 SVGAGI, per germline.

This clone has a handful of counts. The V gene is TRBV6-1, the J gene TRBJ2-7; D ambiguous. The germline V gene encodes CDR1 MNHNS and CDR2 SASEGT. CDR3 length: 16 amino acids. Trimming left V 2 bases short and J 3 bases short, with 17 bases between. The CDR3 protein is CASSESMHIRVYEQYF. DNA for the CDR3: TGTGCCAGCAGTGAATCAATGCATATACGAGTCTACGAGCAGTACTTC.

This clone came up a few times. V is TRBV3-1 (or the pseudogene TRBV3-2) and J is TRBJ1-3, with D possibly matching TRBD1 (6 bases). CDR1 is LGHDT, CDR2 YNNKEL, per germline (reference sequence). This CDR3 contains 14 residues. Trimming took off 4 bases at V and 4 bases at J, with 11 bases between the two ends. The CDR3 DNA reads as TGTGCCAGCAGCCTACAGGGTAGGGGAAACACCATATATTTT. Translation gives CASSLQGRGNTIYF.

The chain joins TRBV27 to TRBJ1-2, with a weak D call TRBD1 (5 bases). V was shortened by 4 bases and J by 8 bases, with 14 bases between the two germline ends. Germline CDR1 MNHEY, CDR2 SMNVEV (reference sequence). This CDR3 is built from 13 residues. The CDR3 region has the DNA TGTGCCAGCAGTTCTCGACCGGGGGGGGGCTACACCTTC. It specifies CASSSRPGGGYTF.

The J gene is TRBJ2-2, the V gene TRBV7-2; 8 bases fit TRBD2. Trimming removed 3 bases from V and 6 bases from J; junction bases left unmatched: 9. This CDR3 comprises 16 residues. From germline, CDR1 is SGHTA and CDR2 FQGNSA. The CDR3 protein is CASSFMRLAYSGELFF. The DNA of the CDR3 is TGTGCCAGCAGCTTCATGAGACTAGCGTACTCCGGGGAGCTGTTTTTT.

The chain carries TRBV4-1 and TRBJ2-2, with a tentative D call TRBD1 (5 bases). Germline CDR1 reads MGHRA; CDR2 reads YSYEKL. V was clipped by 5 bases and J by 0 bases, with 13 bases between them. CDR3 length: 16 residues. CDR3 sequence reads: CASSRGFGTNTGELFF. For the CDR3, the DNA is TGCGCCAGCAGCAGGGGTTTCGGCACGAACACCGGGGAGCTGTTTTTT.

This clone was seen a few times. The chain employs TRBV5-4 and TRBJ2-5, with no clear D. The CDR3 extends over 13 amino acids. V shed 4 bases and J shed 4 bases, with 11 bases lying between them. CDR1 is SGHNT and CDR2 is YYREEE in the germline V gene (reference sequence). CDR3 sequence: CASSQDERETQYF. The DNA for the CDR3 is TGTGCCAGCAGCCAGGACGAGAGAGAGACCCAGTACTTC.

The chain carries TRBV7-2 and TRBJ1-3, with D unresolved. The CDR3 runs to 14 residues. V gave up 6 bases and J gave up 0 bases, with 9 bases separating them. Germline lookup yields CDR1 SGHTA and CDR2 FQGNSA. The CDR3 bases are TGTGCCAGCAGTTCCACTAACTCTGGAAACACCATATATTTT. Amino acids: CASSSTNSGNTIYF.

This clone was seen only a few times. The rearrangement links TRBV10-1 to TRBJ2-7, with 9 bases aligning to TRBD1. Germline values: CDR1 WNHNN, CDR2 SYGVQD (reference sequence). The CDR3 spans 14 residues. V shed 10 bases and J 3 bases; nucleotides not matched to a gene: 10. As DNA, the CDR3 is TGCGCCACCTCCTCCGGGACAGGGTTCTACGAGCAGTACTTC. It codes for CATSSGTGFYEQYF.

This chain uses TRBV6-5 with TRBJ2-2; 7 nucleotides line up with TRBD2. The CDR3 contains 16 residues. Germline-derived CDR1 and CDR2 are MNHEY and SVGAGI. The V segment lost 2 bases and the J segment 7 bases; nucleotides outside the gene matches: 10. The CDR3 protein is CASSYGTQERGGELFF. The CDR3 DNA is TGTGCCAGCAGTTACGGGACTCAGGAGCGGGGCGGGGAGCTGTTTTTT.

The chain uses TRBV7-3 and TRBJ2-1; D may be TRBD2 (5 bases). Germline assignment: CDR1 SGHTA and CDR2 FQGTGA. Trimming pared 5 bases from V and 5 bases from J, leaving 19 bases between. The CDR3 runs to 16 residues. The CDR3 region is CASSPRGSGLNNEQFF. CDR3 bases: TGTGCCAGCAGCCCCCGGGGTTCCGGGTTAAACAATGAGCAGTTCTTC.

This chain links TRBV19 with TRBJ2-3; 9 bases line up with TRBD1. The germline V gene has CDR1 LNHDA and CDR2 SQIVND (reference sequence). The CDR3 is made up of 14 amino acids. V trimming: 5 bases; J trimming: 4 bases; junction bases outside the gene matches: 4. CDR3: CASSLQGASDTQYF. The CDR3 DNA is TGTGCCAGTAGTCTACAGGGGGCATCAGATACGCAGTATTTT. Combining the CDR3 with reference TRBV19 and TRBJ2-3 gives the whole variable domain DGGITQSPKYLFRKEGQNVTLSCEQNLNHDAMYWYRQDPGQGLRLIYYSQIVNDFQKGDIAEGYSVSREKKESFPLTVTSAQKNPTAFYLCASSLQGASDTQYFGPGTRLTVL.

The chain joins TRBV15 to TRBJ2-2; 10 positions match TRBD1. Looked up from germline, CDR1 is LNHNV and CDR2 is YYDKDF (reference sequence). V was pared by 3 bases and J by 4 bases, with 5 bases of the junction left unmatched. The CDR3 totals 16 residues. The CDR3 coding sequence is TGTGCCACCAGCAGGACCGGGACAGGGGTCACCGGGGAGCTGTTTTTT. Protein sequence: CATSRTGTGVTGELFF.

The rearrangement uses TRBV6-2 or TRBV6-3 and TRBJ2-1; 9 bases fit TRBD2. V trimming: 6 bases; J trimming: 0 bases; junction bases outside the gene matches: 9. Germline-derived CDR1 and CDR2 are MNHEY and SVGEGT. CDR3 length equals 17 residues. The CDR3, as DNA: TGTGCCAGCAGCAAGCCTCGAGCGGGGGGCTCCTACAATGAGCAGTTCTTC. Amino acid sequence: CASSKPRAGGSYNEQFF.

V gene TRBV3-1 (or the pseudogene TRBV3-2) combines with J gene TRBJ1-1, with unresolved D. The CDR3 sequence is 13 residues long. From germline, CDR1 is LGHDT and CDR2 YNNKEL (reference sequence). V lost 4 bases, J lost 8 bases, and 14 bases lay in between. The CDR3 loop is CASSLGRQAEAFF. The CDR3 DNA reads as TGTGCCAGCAGCCTAGGTCGGCAGGCCGAAGCTTTCTTT.

In its sample, this clone was seen a few times. This chain uses TRBV7-2 with TRBJ1-2; 8 bases map to TRBD1. CDR3 length: 13 amino acids. J gave up 7 bases and V 2 bases, and 3 bases lay outside the gene matches. The germline V gene has CDR1 SGHTA and CDR2 FQGNSA. The CDR3: CASSLQGAGGYTF. The CDR3 DNA reads as TGTGCCAGCAGCTTACAGGGGGCGGGTGGCTACACCTTC.

This clone showed up just a few times. V gene TRBV6-5 combines with J gene TRBJ2-1; D possibly corresponds to TRBD2 (6 bases). In germline, CDR1 is MNHEY, CDR2 SVGAGI. The length of the CDR3 is 11 residues. CDR3: CATGGYNEQFF. The CDR3 DNA reads TGTGCGACCGGGGGATACAATGAGCAGTTCTTC.

The chain is built from TRBV7-2 and TRBJ2-5; 10 bases are a match to TRBD2. The CDR3 sequence is 18 residues long. Germline-derived CDR1 and CDR2 are SGHTA and FQGNSA. V shed 3 bases and J 5 bases; nucleotides not matched to a gene: 15. This CDR3 reads CASSFGGQTSGFRETQYF. CDR3 sequence (DNA): TGTGCCAGCAGCTTCGGGGGACAGACTAGCGGGTTTCGGGAGACCCAGTACTTC. The full variable domain, in which reference TRBV7-2 and TRBJ2-5 provide the parts outside the CDR3, is GAGVSQSPSNKVTEKGKDVELRCDPISGHTALYWYRQSLGQGLEFLIYFQGNSAPDKSGLPSDRFSAERTGGSVSTLTIQRTQQEDSAVYLCASSFGGQTSGFRETQYFGPGTRLLVL.